These 26 T cell receptor beta chains share one sample of origin, sequenced in a study of high-grade serous ovarian cancer treatment subgroups. Only in-frame clones appear in the TCRdb table, and some are missing; sequencing was by immunoSEQ multiplex PCR. The sample shows fewer than 20,000 clones, around 75% of them seen only once. The tumor samples were collected prior to definitive surgery or chemotherapy. The sample comprised tumor tissue. These receptors were collected from a human donor with high-grade serous ovarian cancer.

The genes are TRBV28 and TRBJ2-7; D gene uncertain. The V and J ends lost 6 bases and 4 bases respectively, with 13 bases between them. Per germline, CDR1 MDHEN and CDR2 SYDVKM. There are 13 residues in the CDR3. The CDR3 DNA reads as TGTGCCAGCAGGGGTAAGGGTCGATACGAGCAGTACTTC. Protein: CASRGKGRYEQYF.

This sequence joins TRBV30 and TRBJ1-3; weak D call: TRBD1 (6 bases). Germline CDR1 and CDR2: GTSNPN and SVGIG (reference sequence). This CDR3 is built from 15 residues. Trimming pared 6 bases from V and 0 bases from J, leaving 15 bases between. Here the CDR3 reads CACHGQFPSGNTIYF. The CDR3 bases are TGTGCCTGCCACGGACAGTTTCCCTCTGGAAACACCATATATTTT.

There are a few counts of this clone. This chain uses TRBV7-9 with TRBJ2-1, with 12 bases that match TRBD2. Germline V gene sequence: CDR1 SEHNR, CDR2 FQNEAQ (reference sequence). J was trimmed by 7 bases and V by 5 bases; bases with no gene match: 9. This CDR3 has 16 amino acids. DNA for the CDR3: TGTGCCAGCAGCACCCTAGCGGGAGGGCAATGGAATGAGCAGTTCTTC. This encodes CASSTLAGGQWNEQFF.

The chain is built from TRBV19 and TRBJ1-1; D is unresolved. Germline CDR1 LNHDA, CDR2 SQIVND (reference sequence). V shed 2 bases and J shed 1 base, with 11 bases lying between them. The CDR3 extends over 15 amino acids. The CDR3, as DNA: TGTGCCAGTAGTATACCCAGAGCCTCGAACACTGAAGCTTTCTTT. As protein: CASSIPRASNTEAFF.

This rearrangement joins TRBV4-1 to TRBJ2-7; D not resolved. The germline CDR1 and CDR2 sequences are MGHRA and YSYEKL. This CDR3 spans 15 amino acids. V was shortened by 4 bases and J by 3 bases, with 16 bases between the two germline ends. The CDR3 spells CASSPSFGLNYEQYF. CDR3 sequence (DNA): TGCGCCAGCAGCCCGTCATTTGGGTTGAACTACGAGCAGTACTTC.

This chain connects TRBV28 to TRBJ1-2; possibly TRBD1 for D (6 bases). V lost 7 bases to trimming and J lost 5 bases, with 11 bases between them. CDR3 length: 12 amino acids. Per germline, CDR1 MDHEN and CDR2 SYDVKM. In nucleotides, the CDR3 is TGTGCCAGCACCACAGGGAAGTATGGCTACACCTTC. It codes for CASTTGKYGYTF.

This chain uses TRBV7-3 with TRBJ2-2; 10 bases match TRBD1. J gave up 7 bases and V 7 bases, and 9 bases lay outside the gene matches. The CDR3 extends over 15 amino acids. Germline values: CDR1 SGHTA, CDR2 FQGTGA. The CDR3 is CASTTGGGMIGELFF. The CDR3 DNA is TGTGCCAGCACGACAGGGGGCGGAATGATCGGGGAGCTGTTTTTT.

The chain links TRBV5-6 to TRBJ1-3; D unresolved. The CDR3 totals 16 residues. Germline-derived CDR1 and CDR2 are SGHDT and YYEEEE. Trimming removed 2 bases from V and 2 bases from J, with 14 bases in between. In DNA, the CDR3 is TGTGCCAGCAGCTTAGGGCCTCCCGGCCCTGGAAACACCATATATTTT. Translated, it gives CASSLGPPGPGNTIYF.

Relative to its sample, this clone is medium-sized. This chain connects TRBV2 to TRBJ1-2; possible D gene TRBD1, 5 bases. CDR3 length: 14 amino acids. The germline V and J ends were trimmed by 6 bases and 4 bases, with 15 bases remaining between them. Germline V gene data show CDR1 as SNHLY and CDR2 as FYNNEI. The CDR3 protein is CASRANVGGYGYTF. CDR3 DNA sequence: TGTGCCAGCAGGGCCAACGTTGGGGGCTATGGCTACACCTTC.

The rearrangement links TRBV18 to TRBJ2-5; D is perhaps TRBD1 or TRBD2 (5 bases each). The ends were cut back, 4 bases at V and 4 bases at J, with 16 bases in the middle. Germline V gene lookup returns CDR1 KGHSH and CDR2 LQKENI. This CDR3 has 15 residues. CDR3 sequence: CASSLGRQTGETQYF. DNA of the CDR3: TGTGCCAGCTCACTGGGGAGACAGACTGGAGAGACCCAGTACTTC.

V usage is TRBV5-6 and J usage is TRBJ1-2, with unresolved D. From germline, CDR1 is SGHDT and CDR2 YYEEEE. The V and J ends lost 5 bases and 7 bases respectively, with 21 bases between them. The CDR3 contains 15 residues. The CDR3 spells CASRDRAPLGGGYTF. The DNA for the CDR3 is TGTGCCAGCAGGGACCGGGCCCCACTGGGCGGTGGCTACACCTTC.

The chain combines TRBV4-1 with TRBJ1-5; D gene unclear. Germline lookup yields CDR1 MGHRA and CDR2 YSYEKL. CDR3 size: 13 residues. Trimming shortened V by 4 bases and J by 5 bases, and 9 bases separated the two germline ends. CDR3 residues: CASSLTNYQPQHF. The CDR3 DNA is TGCGCCAGCAGCCTCACTAATTATCAGCCCCAGCATTTT.

This clone was observed a few times. V is TRBV7-9 and J is TRBJ2-3; D gene ambiguous. Germline assignment: CDR1 SEHNR and CDR2 FQNEAQ (reference sequence). Trimming shortened V by 4 bases and J by 6 bases, and 8 bases separated the two germline ends. The CDR3 extends over 12 amino acids. This CDR3 reads CASSYLGDTQYF. DNA of the CDR3: TGTGCCAGCAGCTACCTTGGGGATACGCAGTATTTT.

This clone was counted a few times. The chain combines TRBV7-5 with TRBJ2-2. TRBV7-5 is a recognized pseudogene. The CDR3 length is 13 residues. The CDR3 here is CASSPKLGGELFF. In nucleotides, the CDR3 is TGTGCCAGCAGCCCGAAACTGGGTGGGGAGCTGTTTTTT.

The V call is TRBV6-6, the J call TRBJ1-2, with a possible D match to TRBD1 (6 bases). Germline assignment: CDR1 MNHNY and CDR2 SVGAGI (reference sequence). V lost 8 bases to trimming and J lost 8 bases, with 15 bases between them. The CDR3 consists of 12 residues. The CDR3, as DNA: TGTGCCAGCGGCGGGGACATTAACGGCTACACCTTC. Encoded protein: CASGGDINGYTF.

This clone has a single count. The rearrangement uses TRBV6-5 and TRBJ1-1, with 7 bases fitting TRBD1. J lost 2 bases, V lost 10 bases, and 7 bases had no gene match. Germline CDR1 and CDR2: MNHEY and SVGAGI. This CDR3 contains 13 residues. CDR3 DNA sequence: TGTGCCATCGGAAGACAGGGTAACACTGAAGCTTTCTTT. Translated: CAIGRQGNTEAFF.

The chain links TRBV30 to TRBJ2-7; D gene uncertain. With 3 bases removed from V and 9 bases from J, the gap between germline ends came to 12 bases. The CDR3 length is 11 residues. Germline V gene lookup returns CDR1 GTSNPN and CDR2 SVGIG (reference sequence). The CDR3 nucleotides are TGTGCCTGGAGCCGCCTTACGGGGCAGTACTTC. Its translation: CAWSRLTGQYF.

The chain uses TRBV10-3 and TRBJ2-5, with 8 positions matching TRBD1. The CDR3 loop spans 15 amino acids. Germline V gene data show CDR1 as ENHRY and CDR2 as SYGVKD. The V gene end was trimmed by 6 bases and the J gene end by 4 bases; junction bases not matched to a gene: 10. Here the CDR3 reads CAISRTGPNLETQYF. Written as DNA, the CDR3 is TGTGCCATCAGCCGGACAGGGCCCAATTTAGAGACCCAGTACTTC.

The genes are TRBV30 and TRBJ2-7, with 10 bases fitting TRBD2. The CDR3 is 16 amino acids. Trimming cost V 0 bases and J 4 bases; bases outside gene matches: 9. Germline V lookup: CDR1 GTSNPN, CDR2 SVGIG (reference sequence). The CDR3 spells CAWSVRASGSGYEQYF. The CDR3 DNA is TGTGCCTGGAGTGTACGGGCTAGCGGGAGCGGTTACGAGCAGTACTTC. The full variable domain, rest sourced from reference TRBV30 and TRBJ2-7, is SQTIHQWPATLVQPVGSPLSLECTVEGTSNPNLYWYRQAAGRGLQLLFYSVGIGQISSEVPQNLSASRPQDRQFILSSKKLLLSDSGFYLCAWSVRASGSGYEQYFGPGTRLTVT.

The CDR3 coding sequence is TGTGCCAGCAGCTACAGCGGGACAGTGAACACCGGGGAGCTGTTTTTT. It is translated as CASSYSGTVNTGELFF. V and J are TRBV7-8 and TRBJ2-2, with D possibly being TRBD1 or TRBD2 (7 bases each). Germline V gene data show CDR1 as SGHVS and CDR2 as FQNEAQ. V was cut by 4 bases and J by 1 base, with 13 bases left in between. The CDR3 runs 16 residues.

This chain's CDR3 is CASSLGGGGSTTGPQFF. For the CDR3, the DNA is TGTGCCAGCAGTTTAGGCGGGGGCGGTTCAACAACCGGCCCCCAGTTCTTC. The chain combines TRBV28 with TRBJ2-1; tentative D call: TRBD2 (7 bases). Germline values: CDR1 MDHEN, CDR2 SYDVKM. This CDR3 has 17 residues. The V end lost 2 bases, the J end lost 13 bases, and 27 bases lay between the germline ends.

Only one count was recorded for this clone. This CDR3 reads CASSPGGIRNTEAFF. CDR3 coding DNA: TGTGCCAGCAGCCCGGGGGGGATTCGGAACACTGAAGCTTTCTTT. The gene calls are TRBV5-4 and TRBJ1-1, with D perhaps TRBD1 (5 bases). Trimming left V 4 bases short and J 1 base short, with 14 bases between. The CDR3 contains 15 residues. The germline CDR1 and CDR2 sequences are SGHNT and YYREEE (reference sequence).

The rearrangement joins TRBV6-4 to TRBJ2-3; 10 bases are a match to TRBD2. V was pared by 4 bases and J by 1 base, with 2 bases of the junction left unmatched. Looked up from germline, CDR1 is MRHNA and CDR2 is SNTAGT. The CDR3 has 15 residues. CDR3 residues: CASSVTSGGTDTQYF. CDR3 bases: TGTGCCAGCAGTGTCACTAGCGGGGGCACAGATACGCAGTATTTT.

This clone appeared once. This chain links TRBV2 with TRBJ2-7; 9 nucleotides align to TRBD1. V shed 7 bases and J 1 base; nucleotides not matched to a gene: 5. The germline V gene has CDR1 SNHLY and CDR2 FYNNEI. The CDR3 consists of 14 residues. CDR3 in DNA: TGTGCCAGCATCCGGGACAGGGATTCCTACGAGCAGTACTTC. Translated: CASIRDRDSYEQYF.

The chain combines TRBV7-3 with TRBJ2-3, with TRBD1 as a possible D gene (6 bases). CDR1 is SGHTA and CDR2 is FQGTGA in the germline V gene. Trimming pared 6 bases from V and 0 bases from J, leaving 10 bases between. This CDR3 is built from 14 residues. The CDR3 loop reads CASSEQGSTDTQYF. CDR3 nucleotide sequence: TGTGCCAGCAGTGAGCAGGGGAGCACAGATACGCAGTATTTT.

This clone was counted a single time. J is TRBJ2-1 and V is TRBV29-1; 11 bases align to TRBD2. Per germline, CDR1 SQVTM and CDR2 ANQGSEA. With V trimmed by 3 bases and J by 8 bases, 6 bases remained unmatched. CDR3 length: 14 amino acids. The CDR3 coding sequence is TGCAGCGTTGACGGACTAGCGGGTCGGTATGAGCAGTTCTTC. Translating gives CSVDGLAGRYEQFF.